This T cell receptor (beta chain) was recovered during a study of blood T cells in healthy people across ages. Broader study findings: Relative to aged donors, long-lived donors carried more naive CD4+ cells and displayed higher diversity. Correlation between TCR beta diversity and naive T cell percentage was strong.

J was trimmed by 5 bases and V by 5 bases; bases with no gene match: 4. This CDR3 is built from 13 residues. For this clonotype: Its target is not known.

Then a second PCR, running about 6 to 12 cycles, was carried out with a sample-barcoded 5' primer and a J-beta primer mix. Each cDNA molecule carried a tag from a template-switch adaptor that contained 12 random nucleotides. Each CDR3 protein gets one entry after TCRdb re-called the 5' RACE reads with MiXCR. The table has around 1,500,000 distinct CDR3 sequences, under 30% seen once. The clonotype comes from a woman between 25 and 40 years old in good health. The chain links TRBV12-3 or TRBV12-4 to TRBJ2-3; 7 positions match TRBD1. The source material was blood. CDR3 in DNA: TGTGCCAGCAGTGGGACAGCGAGAGATACGCAGTATTTT. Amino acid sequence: CASSGTARDTQYF.